The 13 T cell receptor beta chains given below trace back to one sample, sequenced in a study of identical twins. MiXCR was run by TCRdb on the 5' RACE reads, yielding one entry per CDR3 protein. The data hold approximately 410,000 distinct CDR3 sequences, with around 18% observed a single time. Sequenced material: naive T cells sorted from blood. Source of these receptors: a man in his fifties in good health.

The V and J genes are TRBV6-5 and TRBJ1-2, with D unresolved. CDR3 length equals 14 residues. Germline CDR1 is MNHEY and CDR2 is SVGAGI. V gave up 0 bases and J gave up 9 bases, with 14 bases separating them. CDR3 sequence: CASSYSMDETSYTF. Written as DNA, the CDR3 is TGTGCCAGCAGTTACTCGATGGACGAAACGAGCTACACCTTC.

This clonotype showed up many times. This chain's CDR3 is CASGGAGGSTEAFF. CDR3 in DNA: TGTGCCAGCGGGGGGGCAGGGGGCTCGACTGAAGCTTTCTTT. The chain links TRBV6-1 to TRBJ1-1; 8 bases fit TRBD1. V dropped 8 bases and J dropped 5; count of bases not matched to a gene: 10. CDR3 length equals 14 residues. Germline V gives CDR1 MNHNS, CDR2 SASEGT.

V usage is TRBV5-6 and J usage is TRBJ1-3; D gene ambiguous. V was cut by 4 bases and J by 3 bases, with 11 bases left in between. The CDR3 is made up of 14 amino acids. The germline CDR1 and CDR2 sequences are SGHDT and YYEEEE. The CDR3 loop is CASSMGGSGNTIYF. CDR3 sequence (DNA): TGTGCCAGCAGCATGGGTGGAAGTGGAAACACCATATATTTT.

The sample holds many counts of this clonotype. In DNA form, the CDR3 reads TGCAGTGCTAGGACTCACGGGGGGCGGGAGACCCAGTACTTC. This translates into CSARTHGGRETQYF. The genes are TRBV20-1 and TRBJ2-5, with TRBD2 as a possible D gene (7 bases). Germline CDR1 and CDR2: DFQATT and SNEGSKA (reference sequence). The CDR3 is 14 residues long. Trimming shortened V by 3 bases and J by 5 bases, and 16 bases separated the two germline ends.

The rearrangement joins TRBV15 to TRBJ2-3; a possible D gene is TRBD1 (6 bases). Deletions cut 4 bases from V and 5 bases from J, with 10 bases between. This CDR3 spans 13 amino acids. Per the germline V gene, CDR1 is LNHNV and CDR2 is YYDKDF (reference sequence). The CDR3 nucleotides read TGTGCCACCAGCAACGACAGGATAGATACGCAGTATTTT. Translating it yields CATSNDRIDTQYF.

On this clonotype: A read error may be the cause here, since a much bigger clone is one base away. The V and J genes are TRBV25-1 and TRBJ2-5; no firm D call. There are 11 residues in the CDR3. Germline V gene lookup returns CDR1 MGHDK and CDR2 SYGVNS. Trimming removed 6 bases at V and 4 bases at J, with 6 bases between. The CDR3 region has the DNA TGTGCCAGCAGATTTGGAGAGACCCAGTACTTC. It encodes CASRFGETQYF.

In this sample, this clonotype turned up many times. V and J are TRBV5-1 and TRBJ2-3; D may be TRBD2 (6 bases). The V gene lost 0 bases and the J gene lost 1 base, with 15 bases spanning the gap. The CDR3 length is 17 residues. Per the germline V gene, CDR1 is SGHRS and CDR2 is YFSETQ. CDR3 sequence: CASSLGGTASGTDTQYF. The CDR3 nucleotides read TGCGCCAGCAGCTTGGGGGGGACTGCGAGTGGCACAGATACGCAGTATTTT.

This clonotype was recorded at least ten times. V usage is TRBV29-1 and J usage is TRBJ2-7, with TRBD1 matching over 11 bases. Germline V lookup: CDR1 SQVTM, CDR2 ANQGSEA. J gave up 7 bases and V 4 bases, and 6 bases lay outside the gene matches. The CDR3 loop spans 13 amino acids. DNA of the CDR3: TGCAGCGTTGGGACAGGGGGCTTGAGGGAGCAGTACTTC. Protein: CSVGTGGLREQYF.

The genes are TRBV18 and TRBJ2-5; TRBD1 is a possible D gene (6 bases). The CDR3 has 16 amino acids. Germline-derived CDR1 and CDR2 are KGHSH and LQKENI. Trimming removed 3 bases at V and 5 bases at J, with 19 bases between. The DNA for the CDR3 is TGTGCCAGCTCACCGGCGGTGGGGGCCGGTCGGGAGACCCAGTACTTC. Amino acids: CASSPAVGAGRETQYF.

J is TRBJ1-2 and V is TRBV24-1, with D tentatively TRBD1 (5 bases). The V end was cut by 4 bases, the J end by 2 bases, with 7 bases between. The CDR3 sequence is 13 residues long. CDR1 KGHDR and CDR2 SFDVKD come from the germline V gene. The CDR3 region has the DNA TGTGCCACCAGTGAGTACAGGAACTATGGCTACACCTTC. Translation gives CATSEYRNYGYTF.

Many counts were recorded for this clonotype. The chain uses TRBV7-6 and TRBJ1-6, with unresolved D. The germline CDR1 and CDR2 sequences are SGHVS and FNYEAQ. The V end lost 0 bases, the J end lost 9 bases, and 12 bases lay between the germline ends. The CDR3 runs 15 residues. The CDR3 DNA sequence: TGTGCCAGCAGCTTAGCGCCCAAGACGGTTTCACCCCTCCACTTT. This translates into CASSLAPKTVSPLHF.

This chain uses TRBV15 with TRBJ1-1, with a weak D call TRBD1 (5 bases). Trimming removed 8 bases at V and 0 bases at J, with 16 bases between. Germline CDR1 is LNHNV and CDR2 is YYDKDF (reference sequence). This CDR3 has 15 amino acids. Here the CDR3 DNA reads TGTGCCACCGGGGGAACATCTTCCATGAACACTGAAGCTTTCTTT. It specifies CATGGTSSMNTEAFF.

In its sample, this clonotype was seen many times. V is TRBV10-3 and J is TRBJ2-2, with D perhaps matching TRBD1 or TRBD2 (5 bases each). Trimming cost V 10 bases and J 5 bases, with 14 bases left between them. The germline gives CDR1 ENHRY, CDR2 SYGVKD. There are 13 residues in the CDR3. CDR3 protein: CATAGTKTGELFF. CDR3 sequence (DNA): TGTGCCACCGCCGGGACCAAGACCGGGGAGCTGTTTTTT.